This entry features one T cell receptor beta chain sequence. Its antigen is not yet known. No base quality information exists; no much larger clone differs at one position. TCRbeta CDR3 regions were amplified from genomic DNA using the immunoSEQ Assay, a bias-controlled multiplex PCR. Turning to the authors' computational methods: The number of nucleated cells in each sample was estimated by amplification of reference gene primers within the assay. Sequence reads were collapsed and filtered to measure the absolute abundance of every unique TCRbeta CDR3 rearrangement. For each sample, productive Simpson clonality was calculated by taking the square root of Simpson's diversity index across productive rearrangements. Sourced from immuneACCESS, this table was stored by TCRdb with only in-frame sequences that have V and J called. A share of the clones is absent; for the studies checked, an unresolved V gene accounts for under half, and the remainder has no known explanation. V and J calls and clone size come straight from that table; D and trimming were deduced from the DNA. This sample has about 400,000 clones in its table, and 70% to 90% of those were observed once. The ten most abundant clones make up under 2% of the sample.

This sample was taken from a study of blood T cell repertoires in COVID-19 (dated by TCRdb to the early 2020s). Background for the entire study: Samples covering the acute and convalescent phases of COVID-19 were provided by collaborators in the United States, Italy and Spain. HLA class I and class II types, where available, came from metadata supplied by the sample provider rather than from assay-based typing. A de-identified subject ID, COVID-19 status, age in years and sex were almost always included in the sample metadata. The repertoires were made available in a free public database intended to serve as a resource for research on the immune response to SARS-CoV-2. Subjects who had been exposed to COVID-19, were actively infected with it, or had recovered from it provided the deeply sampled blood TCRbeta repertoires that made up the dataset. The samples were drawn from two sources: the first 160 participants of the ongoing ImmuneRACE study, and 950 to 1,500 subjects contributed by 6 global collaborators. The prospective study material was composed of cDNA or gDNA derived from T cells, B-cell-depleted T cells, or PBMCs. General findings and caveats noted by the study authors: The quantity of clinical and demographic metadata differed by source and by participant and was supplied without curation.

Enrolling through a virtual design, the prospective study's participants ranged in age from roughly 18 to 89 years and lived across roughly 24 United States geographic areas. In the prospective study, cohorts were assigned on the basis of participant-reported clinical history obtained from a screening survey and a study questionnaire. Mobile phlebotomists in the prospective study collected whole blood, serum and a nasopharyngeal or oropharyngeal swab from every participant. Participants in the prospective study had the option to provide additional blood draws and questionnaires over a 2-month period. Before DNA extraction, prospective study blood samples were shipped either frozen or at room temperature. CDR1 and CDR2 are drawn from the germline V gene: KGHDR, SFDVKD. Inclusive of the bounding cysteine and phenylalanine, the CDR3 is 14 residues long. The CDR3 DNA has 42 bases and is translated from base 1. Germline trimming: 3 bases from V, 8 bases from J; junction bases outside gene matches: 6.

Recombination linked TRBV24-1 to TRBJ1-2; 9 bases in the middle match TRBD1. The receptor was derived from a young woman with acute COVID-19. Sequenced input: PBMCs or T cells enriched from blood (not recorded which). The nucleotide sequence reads TGTGCCACCAGTGATCCGTGGACAGGGGAAGGCTACACCTTC. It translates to CATSDPWTGEGYTF.